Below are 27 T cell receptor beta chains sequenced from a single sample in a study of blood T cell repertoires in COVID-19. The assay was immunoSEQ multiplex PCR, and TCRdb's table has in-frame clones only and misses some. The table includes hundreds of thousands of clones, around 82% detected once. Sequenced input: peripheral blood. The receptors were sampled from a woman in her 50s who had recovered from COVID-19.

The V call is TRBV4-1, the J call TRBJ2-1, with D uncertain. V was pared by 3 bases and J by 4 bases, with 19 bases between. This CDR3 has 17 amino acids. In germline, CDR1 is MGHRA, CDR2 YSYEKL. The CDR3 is CASSHFFDISNYNEQFF. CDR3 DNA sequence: TGCGCCAGCAGCCACTTTTTCGACATCTCCAATTACAATGAGCAGTTCTTC.

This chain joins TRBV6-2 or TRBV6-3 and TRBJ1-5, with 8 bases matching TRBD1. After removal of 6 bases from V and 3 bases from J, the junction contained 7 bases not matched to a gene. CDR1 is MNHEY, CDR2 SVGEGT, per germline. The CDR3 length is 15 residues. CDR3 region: CASSFGQGDNQPQHF. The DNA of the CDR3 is TGTGCCAGCAGCTTTGGACAGGGTGACAATCAGCCCCAGCATTTT.

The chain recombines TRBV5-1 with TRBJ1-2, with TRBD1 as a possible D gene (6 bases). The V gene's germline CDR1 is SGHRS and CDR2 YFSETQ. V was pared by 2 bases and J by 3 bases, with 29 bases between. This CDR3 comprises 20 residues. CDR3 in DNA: TGCGCCAGCAGCTTCCGGCCACGGTCGGCTTACGGGGGGCGCGACTATGGCTACACCTTC. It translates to CASSFRPRSAYGGRDYGYTF.

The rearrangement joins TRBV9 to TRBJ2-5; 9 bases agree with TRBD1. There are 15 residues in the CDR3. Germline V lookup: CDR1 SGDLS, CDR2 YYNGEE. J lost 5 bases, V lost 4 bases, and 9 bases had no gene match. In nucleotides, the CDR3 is TGTGCCAGCAGCATAACACAGGGGGCCGGGGAGACCCAGTACTTC. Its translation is CASSITQGAGETQYF.

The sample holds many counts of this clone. CDR3: CASSKPGTSGGPTDTQYF. For the CDR3, the DNA is TGTGCCAGCAGCAAGCCCGGGACTAGCGGGGGACCCACAGATACGCAGTATTTT. V is TRBV21-1 and J is TRBJ2-3; the D call TRBD2 from the table was never checked on the DNA. TRBV21-1 is a pseudogene. The CDR3 length is 18 residues.

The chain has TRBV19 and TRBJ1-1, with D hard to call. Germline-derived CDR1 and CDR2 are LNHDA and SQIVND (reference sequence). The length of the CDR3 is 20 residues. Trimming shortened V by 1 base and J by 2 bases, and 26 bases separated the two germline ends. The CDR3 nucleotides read TGTGCCAGTAGTATAGTAGAGGGTCACGGCGGGAGTGGGAGAAACACTGAAGCTTTCTTT. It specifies CASSIVEGHGGSGRNTEAFF. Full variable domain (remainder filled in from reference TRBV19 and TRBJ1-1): DGGITQSPKYLFRKEGQNVTLSCEQNLNHDAMYWYRQDPGQGLRLIYYSQIVNDFQKGDIAEGYSVSREKKESFPLTVTSAQKNPTAFYLCASSIVEGHGGSGRNTEAFFGQGTRLTVV.

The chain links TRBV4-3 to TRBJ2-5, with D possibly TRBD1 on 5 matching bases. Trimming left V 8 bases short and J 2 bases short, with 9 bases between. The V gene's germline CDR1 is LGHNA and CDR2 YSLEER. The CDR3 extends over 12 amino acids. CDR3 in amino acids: CASSDSQETQYF. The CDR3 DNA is TGCGCCAGCTCAGACAGTCAAGAGACCCAGTACTTC.

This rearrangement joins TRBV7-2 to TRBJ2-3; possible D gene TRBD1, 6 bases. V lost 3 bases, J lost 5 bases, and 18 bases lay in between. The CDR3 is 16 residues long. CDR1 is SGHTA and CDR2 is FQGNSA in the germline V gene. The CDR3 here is CASSFGSSVRGDTQYF. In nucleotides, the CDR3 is TGTGCCAGCAGCTTCGGCAGCAGCGTCAGGGGAGATACGCAGTATTTT.

DNA of the CDR3: TGTGCCACCAGTGAAAGGGAACCGGGACAGGGATCGTACAATGAGCAGTTCTTC. As protein: CATSEREPGQGSYNEQFF. The J gene is TRBJ2-1, the V gene TRBV24-1, with TRBD1 matching 9 bases. Trimming at V came to 4 bases and at J to 4 bases, leaving 13 bases not matched to a gene. Germline V gene lookup returns CDR1 KGHDR and CDR2 SFDVKD. This CDR3 region has 18 residues.

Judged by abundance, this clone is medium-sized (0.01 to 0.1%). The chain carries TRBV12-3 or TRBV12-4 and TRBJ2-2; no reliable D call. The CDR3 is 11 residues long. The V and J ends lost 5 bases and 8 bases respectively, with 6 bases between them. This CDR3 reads CASSPSGELFF. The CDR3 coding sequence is TGTGCCAGCAGTCCCTCGGGGGAGCTGTTTTTT.

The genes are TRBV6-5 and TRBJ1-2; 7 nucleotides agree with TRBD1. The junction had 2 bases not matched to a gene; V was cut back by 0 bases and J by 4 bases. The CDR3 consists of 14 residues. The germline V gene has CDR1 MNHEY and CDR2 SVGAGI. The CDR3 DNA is TGTGCCAGCAGTTACTCAGGGGGCGGCTATGGCTACACCTTC. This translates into CASSYSGGGYGYTF.

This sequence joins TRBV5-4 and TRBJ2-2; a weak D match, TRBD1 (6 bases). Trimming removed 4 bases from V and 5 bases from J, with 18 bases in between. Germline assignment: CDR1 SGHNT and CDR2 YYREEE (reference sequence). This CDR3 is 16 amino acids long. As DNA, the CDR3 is TGTGCCAGCAGCCAATTACAGGGCCCGGGGACCGGGGAGCTGTTTTTT. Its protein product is CASSQLQGPGTGELFF.

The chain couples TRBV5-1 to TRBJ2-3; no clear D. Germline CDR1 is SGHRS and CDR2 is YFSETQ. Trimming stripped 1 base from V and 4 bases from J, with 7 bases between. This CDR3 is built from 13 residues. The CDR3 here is CASSLSTADTQYF. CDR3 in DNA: TGCGCCAGCAGCTTGTCTACGGCAGATACGCAGTATTTT.

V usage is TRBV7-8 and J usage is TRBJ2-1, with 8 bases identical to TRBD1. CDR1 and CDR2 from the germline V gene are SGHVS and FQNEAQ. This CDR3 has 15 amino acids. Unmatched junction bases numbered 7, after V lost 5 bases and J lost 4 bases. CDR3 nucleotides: TGTGCCAGCAGCCCACGGGACAGGACTTACAATGAGCAGTTCTTC. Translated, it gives CASSPRDRTYNEQFF.

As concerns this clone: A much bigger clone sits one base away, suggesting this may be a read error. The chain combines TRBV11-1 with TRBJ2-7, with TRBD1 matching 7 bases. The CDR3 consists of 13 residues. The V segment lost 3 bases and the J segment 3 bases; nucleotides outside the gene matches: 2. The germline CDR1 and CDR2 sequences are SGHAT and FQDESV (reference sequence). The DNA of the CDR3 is TGTGCCAGCAGCTTCGGGACAGACTACGAGCAGTACTTC. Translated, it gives CASSFGTDYEQYF.

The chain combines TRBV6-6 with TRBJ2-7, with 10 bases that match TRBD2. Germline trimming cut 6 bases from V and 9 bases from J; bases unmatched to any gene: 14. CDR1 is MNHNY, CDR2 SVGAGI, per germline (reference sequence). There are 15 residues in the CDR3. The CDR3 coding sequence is TGTGCCAGCAGCCCAAGACTAGCGGGCCCTCTCGGGCAGTACTTC. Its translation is CASSPRLAGPLGQYF.

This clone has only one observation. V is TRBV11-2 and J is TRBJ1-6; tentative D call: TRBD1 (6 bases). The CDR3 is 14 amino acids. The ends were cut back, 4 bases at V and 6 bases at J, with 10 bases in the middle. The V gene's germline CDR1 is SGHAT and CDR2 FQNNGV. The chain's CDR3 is CASSSLGGNSPLHF. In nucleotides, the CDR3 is TGTGCCAGCAGCTCCCTAGGGGGTAATTCACCCCTCCACTTT. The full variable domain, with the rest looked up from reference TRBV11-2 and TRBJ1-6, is EAGVAQSPRYKIIEKRQSVAFWCNPISGHATLYWYQQILGQGPKLLIQFQNNGVVDDSQLPKDRFSAERLKGVDSTLKIQPAKLEDSAVYLCASSSLGGNSPLHFGNGTRLTVT.

CDR3 amino acids: CASILGAGTYGYTF. The DNA for the CDR3 is TGTGCCAGCATTCTAGGGGCAGGCACCTATGGCTACACCTTC. The V and J genes are TRBV28 and TRBJ1-2; possible D gene TRBD1, 5 bases. Trimming shortened V by 7 bases and J by 4 bases, and 16 bases separated the two germline ends. Germline V gene data show CDR1 as MDHEN and CDR2 as SYDVKM. The length of the CDR3 is 14 residues.

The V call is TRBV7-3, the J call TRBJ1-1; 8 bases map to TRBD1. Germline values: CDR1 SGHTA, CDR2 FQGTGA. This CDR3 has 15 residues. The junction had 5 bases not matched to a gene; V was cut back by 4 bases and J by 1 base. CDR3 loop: CASSSGTGWNTEAFF. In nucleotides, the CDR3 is TGTGCCAGCAGCTCCGGGACAGGTTGGAACACTGAAGCTTTCTTT. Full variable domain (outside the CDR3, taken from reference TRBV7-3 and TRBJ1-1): GAGVSQTPSNKVTEKGKYVELRCDPISGHTALYWYRQSLGQGPEFLIYFQGTGAADDSGLPNDRFFAVRPEGSVSTLKIQRTERGDSAVYLCASSSGTGWNTEAFFGQGTRLTVV.

The CDR3 loop reads CASSFARNNEQFF. CDR3 coding DNA: TGTGCCAGCAGTTTTGCCAGAAACAATGAGCAGTTCTTC. The rearrangement joins TRBV28 to TRBJ2-1; D uncertain. CDR3 size: 13 residues. Germline V gene lookup returns CDR1 MDHEN and CDR2 SYDVKM. The V end was cut by 3 bases, the J end by 5 bases, with 8 bases between.

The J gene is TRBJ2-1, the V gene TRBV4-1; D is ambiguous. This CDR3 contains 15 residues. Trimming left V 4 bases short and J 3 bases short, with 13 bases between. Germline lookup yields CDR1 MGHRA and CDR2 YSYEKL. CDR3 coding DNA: TGCGCCAGCAGCCCTGGTAGTTCCGGCTACAATGAGCAGTTCTTC. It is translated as CASSPGSSGYNEQFF.

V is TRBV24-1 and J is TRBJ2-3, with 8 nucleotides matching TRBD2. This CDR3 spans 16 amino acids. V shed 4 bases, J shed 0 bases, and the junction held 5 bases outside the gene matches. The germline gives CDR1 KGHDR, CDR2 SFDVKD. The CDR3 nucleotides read TGTGCCACCAGTGACATGACTAGCGCCAGCACAGATACGCAGTATTTT. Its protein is CATSDMTSASTDTQYF.

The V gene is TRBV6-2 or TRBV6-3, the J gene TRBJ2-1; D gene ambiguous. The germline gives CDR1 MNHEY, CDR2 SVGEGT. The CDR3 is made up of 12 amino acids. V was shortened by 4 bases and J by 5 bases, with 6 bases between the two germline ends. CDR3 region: CASSSLDNEQFF. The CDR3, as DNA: TGTGCCAGCAGTTCCTTAGACAATGAGCAGTTCTTC.

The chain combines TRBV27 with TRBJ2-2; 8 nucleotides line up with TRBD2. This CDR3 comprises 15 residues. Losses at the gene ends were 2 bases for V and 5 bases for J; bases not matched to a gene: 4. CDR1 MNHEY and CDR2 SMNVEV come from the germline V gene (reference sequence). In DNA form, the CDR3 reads TGTGCCAGCAGTTTAGCCTCTAGCGGGACCGGGGAGCTGTTTTTT. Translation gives CASSLASSGTGELFF.

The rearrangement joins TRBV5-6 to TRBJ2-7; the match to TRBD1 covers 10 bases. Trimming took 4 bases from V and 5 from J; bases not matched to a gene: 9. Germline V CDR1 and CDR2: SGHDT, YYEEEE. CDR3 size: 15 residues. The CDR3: CASSPDRGFHNEQYF. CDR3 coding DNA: TGTGCCAGCAGCCCGGACAGGGGGTTTCATAACGAGCAGTACTTC.

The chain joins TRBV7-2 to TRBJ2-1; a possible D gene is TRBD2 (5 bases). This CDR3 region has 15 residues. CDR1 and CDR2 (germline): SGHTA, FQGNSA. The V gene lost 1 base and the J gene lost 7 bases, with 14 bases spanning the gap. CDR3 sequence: CASSLGPGFGNEQFF. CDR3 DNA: TGTGCCAGCAGCTTAGGGCCGGGATTTGGGAATGAGCAGTTCTTC. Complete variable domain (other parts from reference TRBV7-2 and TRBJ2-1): GAGVSQSPSNKVTEKGKDVELRCDPISGHTALYWYRQSLGQGLEFLIYFQGNSAPDKSGLPSDRFSAERTGGSVSTLTIQRTQQEDSAVYLCASSLGPGFGNEQFFGPGTRLTVL.

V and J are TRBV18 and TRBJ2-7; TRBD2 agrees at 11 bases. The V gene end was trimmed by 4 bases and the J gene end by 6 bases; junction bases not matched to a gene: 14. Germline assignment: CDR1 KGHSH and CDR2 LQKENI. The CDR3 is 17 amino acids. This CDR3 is CASSRGNVAGGDGEQYF. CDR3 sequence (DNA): TGTGCCAGCTCACGCGGAAACGTAGCGGGAGGGGATGGCGAGCAGTACTTC.